This T cell receptor (beta chain) was observed in a study of shared clonotypes between healthy human individuals. The protocol was immunoSEQ multiplex PCR, while the TCRdb copy is restricted to in-frame clones and leaves out a portion. This table has 800,000 to 950,000 clones, 90% to 98% appearing once. Naive CD8 cells lacked CD45RO and underwent positive selection for CCR7, leaving out terminally differentiated effector memory CD45RA+ cells. The J segment lost 3 bases and the V segment lost 6 bases, leaving 5 bases of the junction unmatched. CDR1 and CDR2 (germline): SGHAT, FQNNGV. This CDR3 has 15 residues.

Sequencing was performed on naive CD8+ T cells sorted from blood. This receptor was obtained from a man in his thirties or forties in good health. This chain uses TRBV11-2 with TRBJ1-5; TRBD1 matches 10 bases. The CDR3 DNA sequence: TGTGCCAGCAGGTCCGGGACAGGGGTCAATCAGCCCCAGCATTTT. This translates into CASRSGTGVNQPQHF.